This TCR beta chain stems from a study of blood T cells in healthy people across ages (dated by TCRdb to the mid-2010s). About the investigation overall: In model experiments, roughly one uniquely barcoded TCR beta cDNA molecule per two T cells was captured by template switching. Using deep sequencing normalized with unique cDNA molecular identifiers, the study measured how TCR beta repertoire diversity changes with age. Four age groups were formed from the donors: young (average roughly 15 years), middle-aged (just under 40), aged (about 62) and long-lived (around 82). To avoid experimental bias, donors of different ages were distributed randomly across sequencing lanes. Using the same blood draw, the study looked at two additional independent replicas of 1 million unique cDNA reads for two donors, one aged 18 to 30 and the other aged 80 or older.

About this clonotype: Its antigen remains unidentified. One base away there is no much larger clone; base qualities are not given.

Systemically healthy Caucasian individuals from Russia, some 40 in total and aged roughly 6 to 100 years, were included as donors. Each donor gave 8 to 10 milliliters of peripheral blood, collected into EDTA-treated Vacutainer tubes. PBMCs were isolated by Ficoll-Paque density-gradient centrifugation, with at least 6 million obtained per sample. Total RNA was extracted from PBMCs with Trizol reagent, with at least 6 micrograms obtained per sample. For every donor, an aliquot of PBMCs went through flow cytometry to measure the percentages of naive CD45RAhigh/CD27high T cells. Library creation used 5' RACE. This sample was sequenced with an Illumina HiSeq 2500. A second roughly 7 to 11 cycle PCR used a sample-barcoded 5' primer and a J-beta primer mix. A template-switch 5' adaptor carrying 12 random nucleotides introduced a unique molecular identifier onto each TCR beta cDNA molecule. Each sample yielded at least 2.5 million CDR3-containing paired-end reads. All of the RNA was converted into first-strand cDNA using the Mint cDNA synthesis kit, with a TRBC-specific oligonucleotide serving as the primer. All cDNA was treated with uracil-DNA glycosylase and then went through a first 18-cycle PCR with the universal primers M1SS and BC2_uni_R. Regarding the original processing steps: Normalization of each sample was performed by random selection of 1 million high-quality reads, each carrying a distinct molecular identifier. Instead of being binned into consensus sequences, reads that shared molecular identifiers were thrown out. CDR3 identification, clonotype clustering and error correction used MiTCR with a Q25 quality threshold and the strictest error-elimination algorithm. A nonparametric unseen species model using Euler transformation provided a lower-bound estimate of total TCR beta diversity. TCRdb itself trimmed the public reads at Q25 with fastp, ran MiXCR and retained productive beta chains. Merged by CDR3 protein, the rows form single entries marked with the most common genes and DNA. The V and J calls and clone size come from TCRdb's table, not from the authors' own analysis. Recorded for this sample are about 1.7 million distinct CDR3 sequences; roughly 28% of them occurred a single time. The ten largest clones add up to around 7.7% of the sample.

Taken from the germline V gene, the CDR1 and CDR2 loops are MNHNS and SASEGT. The CDR3 runs 15 amino acids, cysteine and phenylalanine included. Here the CDR3 DNA is all that survives: 45 bases in frame from base 1. Unmatched junction bases come to 4, with V trimmed by 0 bases and J by 7 bases. What the authors observed across the whole study: Because profiling used bulk unsorted PBMCs, naive and antigen-experienced compartments could not be compared conclusively. Estimates of total diversity based on one million sequenced T cells were considered lower bounds and underestimates. Because the CMV infection status of the donors was unknown, age-related changes in expanded clonotypes may potentially have been confounded. The percentage of naive T cells measured by flow cytometry correlated strongly with observed TCR beta diversity. As age increased, observed TCR beta diversity per million T cells dropped in a roughly linear way, and a significant reduction was already evident by age 40. Compared with the aged group, the long-lived group had more naive CD4+ T cells, fewer expanded clones and increased TCR diversity, a pattern suggesting age selection.

Source material: blood. The TCR comes from a woman aged 25 to 39 in good health. The V and J segments used are TRBV6-1 and TRBJ2-1; 9 of the junction bases match TRBD2. CDR3 protein: CASSEAGSGGNEQFF. The nucleotide sequence is TGTGCCAGCAGTGAAGCGGGTAGCGGGGGAAATGAGCAGTTCTTC.